The TCR beta chain under discussion was sequenced for a study of T cells in localized non-small cell lung cancer. The CDR3 sequence is 14 residues long. CDR1 is LNHNV, CDR2 YYDKDF, per germline (reference sequence). Study observations and caveats: Longer overall survival was seen with higher T cell density measured in blood. Uninvolved adjacent lung showed peak T cell clonality, exceeding tumor.

Clones were sequenced by immunoSEQ multiplex PCR, and TCRdb holds only the in-frame ones, with some missing. Here the sample spans more than 30,000 clones, approximately 90% being singletons. For this clone: Antigen specificity is unknown. One junction end disagrees with the germline gene, perhaps due to a read error. Distinct nucleotide sequences in the sample also encode this CDR3.

The TCR sequence derives from a man between 40 and 69 years old with stage III lung adenocarcinoma. V and J are TRBV15 and TRBJ1-5; unclear D gene. The specimen was peripheral blood mononuclear cells, collected before any cancer treatment. The CDR3 is CATSRVGSNQPQHF. DNA for the CDR3: TGTGCCACCAGCAGAGTGGGTAGCAACCAGCCCCAGCATTTT.